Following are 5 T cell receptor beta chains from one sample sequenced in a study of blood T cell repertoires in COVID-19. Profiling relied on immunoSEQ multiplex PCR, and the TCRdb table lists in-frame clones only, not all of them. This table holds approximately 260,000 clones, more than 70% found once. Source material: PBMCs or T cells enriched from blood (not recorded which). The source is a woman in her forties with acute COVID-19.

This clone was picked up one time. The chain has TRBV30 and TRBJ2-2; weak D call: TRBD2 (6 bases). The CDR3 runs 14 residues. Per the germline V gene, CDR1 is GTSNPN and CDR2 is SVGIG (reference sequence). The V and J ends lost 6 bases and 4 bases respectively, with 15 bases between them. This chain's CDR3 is CACPSRGGTGELFF. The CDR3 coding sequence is TGTGCCTGCCCTAGTCGGGGAGGCACCGGGGAGCTGTTTTTT.

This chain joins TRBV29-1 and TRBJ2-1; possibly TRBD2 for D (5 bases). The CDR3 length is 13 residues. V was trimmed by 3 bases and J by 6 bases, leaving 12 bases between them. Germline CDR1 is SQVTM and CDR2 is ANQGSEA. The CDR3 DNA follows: TGCAGCGTTGACTCAAACGGGGTCAATGAGCAGTTCTTC. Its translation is CSVDSNGVNEQFF.

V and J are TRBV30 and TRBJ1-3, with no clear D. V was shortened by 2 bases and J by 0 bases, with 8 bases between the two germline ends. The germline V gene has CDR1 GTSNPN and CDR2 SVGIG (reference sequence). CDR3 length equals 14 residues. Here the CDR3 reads CAWSLTDSGNTIYF. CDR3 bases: TGTGCCTGGAGTCTAACAGACTCTGGAAACACCATATATTTT.

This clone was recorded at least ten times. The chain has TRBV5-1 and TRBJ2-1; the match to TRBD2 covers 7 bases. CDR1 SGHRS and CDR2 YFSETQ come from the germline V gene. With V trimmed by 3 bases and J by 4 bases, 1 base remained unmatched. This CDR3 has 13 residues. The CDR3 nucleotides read TGCGCCAGCAGCTGGGGGGGTTACAATGAGCAGTTCTTC. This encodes CASSWGGYNEQFF.

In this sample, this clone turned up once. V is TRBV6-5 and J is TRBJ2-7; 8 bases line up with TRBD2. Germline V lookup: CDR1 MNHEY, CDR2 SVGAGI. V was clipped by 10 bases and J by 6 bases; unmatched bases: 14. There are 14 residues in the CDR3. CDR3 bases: TGTGCCACCCTAGTGCAGCGGGAGTCGGTCGAGCAGTACTTC. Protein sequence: CATLVQRESVEQYF.